This T cell receptor (beta chain) was identified during a study of Ad26.COV2.S vaccination and SARS-CoV-2 variants. Study-wide points: Responses of T cells in total may have been underestimated by the TCR breadth and depth analyses. Participants in the vaccine arm had higher spike-specific TCR breadth; placebo recipients had lower. Vaccinees and placebo recipients showed similar non-spike TCR breadth. Post-vaccination spike-specific CD8+ and CD4+ T cell responses reportedly had substantial breadth.

Points on this clone: Antigen unknown.

CDR1 and CDR2 from the germline V gene are GTSNPN and SVGIG (reference sequence). Trimming took 0 bases from V and 3 from J, leaving 5 bases between them. This CDR3 contains 12 residues. Data came from immunoSEQ multiplex PCR; TCRdb stores just in-frame clones and leaves some out. The sample includes over 110,000 clones, roughly 88% of them seen just once. V and J are TRBV30 and TRBJ1-2; D unclear. The sequence derives from a human donor who had recovered from COVID-19. This specimen was peripheral blood, taken after recovery from COVID-19. The CDR3 protein is CAWSVSDYGYTF. The CDR3 DNA follows: TGTGCCTGGAGTGTATCTGACTATGGCTACACCTTC.